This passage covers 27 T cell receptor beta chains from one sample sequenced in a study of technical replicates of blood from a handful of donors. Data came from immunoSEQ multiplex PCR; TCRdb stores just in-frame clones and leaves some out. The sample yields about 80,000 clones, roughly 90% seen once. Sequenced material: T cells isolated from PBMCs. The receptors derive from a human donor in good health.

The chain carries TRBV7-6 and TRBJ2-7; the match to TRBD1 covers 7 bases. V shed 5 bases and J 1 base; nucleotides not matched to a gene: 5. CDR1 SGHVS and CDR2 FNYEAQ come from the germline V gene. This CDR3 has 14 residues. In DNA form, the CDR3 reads TGTGCCAGCAGCAAAGGACAGGTTTCCTACGAGCAGTACTTC. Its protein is CASSKGQVSYEQYF.

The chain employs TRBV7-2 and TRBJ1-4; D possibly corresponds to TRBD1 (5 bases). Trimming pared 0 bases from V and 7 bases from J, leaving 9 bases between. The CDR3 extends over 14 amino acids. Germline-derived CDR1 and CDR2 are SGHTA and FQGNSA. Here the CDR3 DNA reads TGTGCCAGCAGCTTAGCCAGGGTTTCTGAAAAACTGTTTTTT. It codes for CASSLARVSEKLFF. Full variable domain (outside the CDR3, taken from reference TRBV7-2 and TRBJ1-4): GAGVSQSPSNKVTEKGKDVELRCDPISGHTALYWYRQSLGQGLEFLIYFQGNSAPDKSGLPSDRFSAERTGGSVSTLTIQRTQQEDSAVYLCASSLARVSEKLFFGSGTQLSVL.

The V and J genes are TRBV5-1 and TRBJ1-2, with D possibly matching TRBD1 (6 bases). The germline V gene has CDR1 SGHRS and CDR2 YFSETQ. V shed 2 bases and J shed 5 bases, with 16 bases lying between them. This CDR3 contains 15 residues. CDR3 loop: CASSFVGGGIYGYTF. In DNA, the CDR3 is TGCGCCAGCAGCTTCGTGGGAGGGGGAATTTATGGCTACACCTTC.

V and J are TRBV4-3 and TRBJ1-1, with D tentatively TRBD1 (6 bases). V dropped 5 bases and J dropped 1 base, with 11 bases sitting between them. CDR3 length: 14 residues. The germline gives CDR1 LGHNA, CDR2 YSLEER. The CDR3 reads CASSDTGRNTEAFF. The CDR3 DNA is TGCGCCAGCAGCGATACAGGGAGGAACACTGAAGCTTTCTTT.

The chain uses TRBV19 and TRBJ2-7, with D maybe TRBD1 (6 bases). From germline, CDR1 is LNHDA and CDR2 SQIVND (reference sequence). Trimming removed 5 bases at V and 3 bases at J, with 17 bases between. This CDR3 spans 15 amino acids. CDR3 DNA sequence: TGTGCCAGTAGTGAGGTACCGGGACACTACTACGAGCAGTACTTC. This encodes CASSEVPGHYYEQYF. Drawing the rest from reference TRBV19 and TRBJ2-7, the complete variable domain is DGGITQSPKYLFRKEGQNVTLSCEQNLNHDAMYWYRQDPGQGLRLIYYSQIVNDFQKGDIAEGYSVSREKKESFPLTVTSAQKNPTAFYLCASSEVPGHYYEQYFGPGTRLTVT.

The CDR3 reads CASSLGIAGGTTGELFF. CDR3 sequence (DNA): TGTGCCAGCAGCTTAGGGATAGCGGGAGGTACTACCGGGGAGCTGTTTTTT. The rearrangement links TRBV11-3 to TRBJ2-2, with 10 bases matching TRBD2. The V segment lost 1 base and the J segment 5 bases; nucleotides outside the gene matches: 7. The CDR3 spans 17 residues. Germline V gene data show CDR1 as SGHNT and CDR2 as YENEEA.

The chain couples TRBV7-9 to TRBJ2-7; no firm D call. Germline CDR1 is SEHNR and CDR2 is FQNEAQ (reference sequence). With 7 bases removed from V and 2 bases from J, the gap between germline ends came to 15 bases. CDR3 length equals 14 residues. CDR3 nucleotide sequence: TGTGCCAGCATCCCCTTAAACACAGCCTACGAGCAGTACTTC. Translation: CASIPLNTAYEQYF.

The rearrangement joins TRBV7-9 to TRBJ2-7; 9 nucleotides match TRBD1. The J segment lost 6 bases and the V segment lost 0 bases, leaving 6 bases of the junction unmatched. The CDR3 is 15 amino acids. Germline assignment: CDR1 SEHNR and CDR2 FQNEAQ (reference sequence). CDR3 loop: CASSLAEGTGREQYF. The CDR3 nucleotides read TGTGCCAGCAGCTTAGCTGAGGGGACAGGGCGCGAGCAGTACTTC. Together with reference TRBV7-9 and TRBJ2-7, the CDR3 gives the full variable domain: DTGVSQNPRHKITKRGQNVTFRCDPISEHNRLYWYRQTLGQGPEFLTYFQNEAQLEKSRLLSDRFSAERPKGSFSTLEIQRTEQGDSAMYLCASSLAEGTGREQYFGPGTRLTVT.

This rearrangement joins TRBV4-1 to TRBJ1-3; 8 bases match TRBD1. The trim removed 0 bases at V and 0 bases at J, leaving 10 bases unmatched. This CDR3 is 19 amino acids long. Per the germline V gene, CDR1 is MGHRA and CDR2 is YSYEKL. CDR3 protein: CASSQDIPGQAGSGNTIYF. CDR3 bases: TGCGCCAGCAGCCAAGACATCCCGGGACAGGCCGGCTCTGGAAACACCATATATTTT.

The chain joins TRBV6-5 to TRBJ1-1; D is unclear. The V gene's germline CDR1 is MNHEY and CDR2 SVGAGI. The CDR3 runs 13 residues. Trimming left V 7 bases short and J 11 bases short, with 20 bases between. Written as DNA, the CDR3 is TGTGCCAGCACTCAGGATTGGGTATCTATTGCTTTCTTT. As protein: CASTQDWVSIAFF.

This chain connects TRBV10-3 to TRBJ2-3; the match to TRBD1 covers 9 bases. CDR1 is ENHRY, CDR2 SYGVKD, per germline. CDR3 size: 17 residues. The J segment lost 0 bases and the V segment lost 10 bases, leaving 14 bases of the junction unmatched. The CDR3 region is CATSLGTGWTSTDTQYF. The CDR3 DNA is TGTGCCACTTCCTTGGGGACAGGGTGGACTAGCACAGATACGCAGTATTTT.

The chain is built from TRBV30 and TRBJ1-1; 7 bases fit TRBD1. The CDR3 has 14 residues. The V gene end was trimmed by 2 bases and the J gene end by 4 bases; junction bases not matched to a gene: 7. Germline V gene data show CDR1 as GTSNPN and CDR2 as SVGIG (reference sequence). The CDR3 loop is CAWSKDREVTEAFF. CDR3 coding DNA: TGTGCCTGGAGTAAAGACAGGGAGGTCACTGAAGCTTTCTTT.

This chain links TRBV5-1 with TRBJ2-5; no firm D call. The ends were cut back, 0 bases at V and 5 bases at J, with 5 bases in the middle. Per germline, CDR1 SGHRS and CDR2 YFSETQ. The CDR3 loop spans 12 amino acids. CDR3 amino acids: CASSLDLETQYF. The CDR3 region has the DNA TGCGCCAGCAGCTTGGATCTCGAGACCCAGTACTTC.

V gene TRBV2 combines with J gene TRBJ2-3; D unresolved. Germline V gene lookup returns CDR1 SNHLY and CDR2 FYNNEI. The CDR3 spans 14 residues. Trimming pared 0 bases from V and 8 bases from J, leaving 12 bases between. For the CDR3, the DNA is TGTGCCAGCAGTGAAGCGCTTCGGTCTGGTACGCAGTATTTT. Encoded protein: CASSEALRSGTQYF.

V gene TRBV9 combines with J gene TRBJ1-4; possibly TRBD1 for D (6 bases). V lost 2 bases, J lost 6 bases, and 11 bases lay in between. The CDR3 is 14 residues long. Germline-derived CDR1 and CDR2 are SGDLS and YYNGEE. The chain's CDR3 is CASSVDRYDEKLFF. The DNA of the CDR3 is TGTGCCAGCAGCGTCGACAGGTACGATGAAAAACTGTTTTTT.

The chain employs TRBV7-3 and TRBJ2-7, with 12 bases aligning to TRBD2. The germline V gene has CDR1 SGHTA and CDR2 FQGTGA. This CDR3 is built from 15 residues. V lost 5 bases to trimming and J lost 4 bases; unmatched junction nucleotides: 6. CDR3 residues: CASSHLAGGSYEQYF. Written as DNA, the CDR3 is TGTGCCAGCAGCCACCTAGCGGGAGGGTCTTACGAGCAGTACTTC.

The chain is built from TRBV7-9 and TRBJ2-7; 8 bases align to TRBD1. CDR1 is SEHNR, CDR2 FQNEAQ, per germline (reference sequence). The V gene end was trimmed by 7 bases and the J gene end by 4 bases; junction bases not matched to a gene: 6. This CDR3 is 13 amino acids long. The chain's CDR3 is CASMRTGMYEQYF. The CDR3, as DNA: TGTGCCAGCATGAGGACAGGGATGTACGAGCAGTACTTC.

The CDR3 is CAISESTGNQPQHF. The CDR3 nucleotides read TGTGCCATCAGTGAGTCGACGGGGAATCAGCCCCAGCATTTT. The V gene is TRBV10-3, the J gene TRBJ1-5; no definite D call. The length of the CDR3 is 14 residues. The V gene's germline CDR1 is ENHRY and CDR2 SYGVKD. Trimming removed 0 bases from V and 4 bases from J, with 7 bases in between.

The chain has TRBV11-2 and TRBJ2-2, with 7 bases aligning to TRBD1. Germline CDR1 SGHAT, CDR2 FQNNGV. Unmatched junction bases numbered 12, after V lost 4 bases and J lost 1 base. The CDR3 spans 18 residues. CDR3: CASSSTPQGQRNTGELFF. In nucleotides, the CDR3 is TGTGCCAGCAGCTCCACCCCCCAGGGACAGCGGAACACCGGGGAGCTGTTTTTT.

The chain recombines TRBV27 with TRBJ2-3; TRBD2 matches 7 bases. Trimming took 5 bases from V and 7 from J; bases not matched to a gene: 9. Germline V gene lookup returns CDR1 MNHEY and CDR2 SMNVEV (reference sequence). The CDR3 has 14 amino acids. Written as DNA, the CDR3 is TGTGCCAGCAGTCCCGGACTAGTCCTAAATACGCAGTATTTT. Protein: CASSPGLVLNTQYF.

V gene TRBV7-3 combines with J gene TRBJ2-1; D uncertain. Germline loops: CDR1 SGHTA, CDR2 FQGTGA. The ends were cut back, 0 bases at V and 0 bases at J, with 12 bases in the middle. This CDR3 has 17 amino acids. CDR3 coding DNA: TGTGCCAGCAGCTTAACGTATGGCAGCGTCTCCTACAATGAGCAGTTCTTC. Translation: CASSLTYGSVSYNEQFF.

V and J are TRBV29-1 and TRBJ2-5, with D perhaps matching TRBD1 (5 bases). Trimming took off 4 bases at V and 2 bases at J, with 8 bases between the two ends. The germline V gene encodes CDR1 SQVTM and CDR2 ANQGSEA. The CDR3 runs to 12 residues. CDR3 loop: CSVGQGQETQYF. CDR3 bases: TGCAGCGTTGGCCAGGGTCAAGAGACCCAGTACTTC.

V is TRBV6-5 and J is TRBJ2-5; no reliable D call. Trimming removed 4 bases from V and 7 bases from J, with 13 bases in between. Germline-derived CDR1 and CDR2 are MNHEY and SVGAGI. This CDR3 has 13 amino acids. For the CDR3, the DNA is TGTGCCAGCAGTTCATCCCCCCCCGGGACCCAGTACTTC. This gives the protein CASSSSPPGTQYF.

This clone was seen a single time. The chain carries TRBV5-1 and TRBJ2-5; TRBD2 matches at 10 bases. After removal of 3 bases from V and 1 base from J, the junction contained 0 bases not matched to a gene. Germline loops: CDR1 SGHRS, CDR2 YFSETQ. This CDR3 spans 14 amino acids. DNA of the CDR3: TGCGCCAGCAGCTCTAGCGGGAGCCAAGAGACCCAGTACTTC. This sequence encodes CASSSSGSQETQYF.

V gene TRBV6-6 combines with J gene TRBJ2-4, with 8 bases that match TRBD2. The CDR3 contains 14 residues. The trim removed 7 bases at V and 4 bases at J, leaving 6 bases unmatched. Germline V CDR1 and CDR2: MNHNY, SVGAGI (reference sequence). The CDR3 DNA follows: TGTGCCAGCATTCCGGGAGGGGAGAAAAACATTCAGTACTTC. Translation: CASIPGGEKNIQYF.

CDR3 region: CASSLGLAGGGETQYF. In nucleotides, the CDR3 is TGTGCCAGCAGCTTAGGCCTGGCGGGAGGAGGAGAGACCCAGTACTTC. The chain links TRBV7-2 to TRBJ2-5, with TRBD2 matching over 8 bases. Unmatched junction bases numbered 8, after V lost 1 base and J lost 4 bases. CDR3 size: 16 residues. The germline gives CDR1 SGHTA, CDR2 FQGNSA.

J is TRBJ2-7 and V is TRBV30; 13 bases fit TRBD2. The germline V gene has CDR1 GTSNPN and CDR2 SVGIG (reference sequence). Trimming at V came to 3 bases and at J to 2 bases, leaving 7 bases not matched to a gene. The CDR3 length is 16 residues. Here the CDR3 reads CAWRGTSGITPYEQYF. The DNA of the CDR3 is TGTGCCTGGAGGGGGACTAGCGGGATCACACCCTACGAGCAGTACTTC.